This T cell receptor beta chain was profiled in a study of beta chain features in type 1 diabetes. Study results and caveats: Moderate but significant shortening of TCRB CDR3s was recorded in all four CD4+ subsets from Type 1 diabetes patients.

This clone has only a few counts. Its specificity is not known. Per the germline V gene, CDR1 is SQVTM and CDR2 is ANQGSEA. The CDR3 has 13 residues. With V trimmed by 7 bases and J by 5 bases, 9 bases remained unmatched. Reverse transcribing all isolated RNA meant expressed TCRB transcripts were sequenced. TCRdb keeps only in-frame clones here, not all; method: immunoSEQ multiplex PCR. Of almost 350,000 clones in the sample, 7% to 10% were seen once. Sequencing was done on a sample of central memory CD4+ T cells from blood. This receptor was taken from a man younger than 40 with type 1 diabetes. This chain uses TRBV29-1 with TRBJ1-1; 8 bases fit TRBD1. The CDR3: CSASRTGSTEAFF. The CDR3 DNA reads as TGCAGCGCTAGTAGGACAGGGAGTACTGAAGCTTTCTTT.